This T cell receptor beta chain is drawn from a study of blood T cell repertoires in COVID-19 (dated by TCRdb to about 2020). Looking at the study overall: Samples covering the acute and convalescent phases of COVID-19 were provided by collaborators in the United States, Italy and Spain. The prospective study material was composed of cDNA or gDNA derived from T cells, B-cell-depleted T cells, or PBMCs. Deeply sampled blood TCRbeta repertoires from subjects exposed to, actively infected with, or recovered from COVID-19 were included in the dataset. The repertoires were released in a freely available public database meant as a resource for research on the immune response to SARS-CoV-2. The samples were drawn from the first 160 participants of the ongoing ImmuneRACE study and from over a thousand subjects provided by 6 global collaborators. The sample metadata nearly always contained a de-identified subject ID, COVID-19 status, age in years and sex. Where available, HLA class I and class II types were taken from metadata supplied by the sample provider and were not determined by assay-based typing. Results the study describes overall, beyond this receptor: The amount of clinical and demographic metadata varied by source and participant and was provided uncurated.

Each collaborating institution followed its own protocols to collect whole blood in K2EDTA tubes. For TCRbeta analysis, collaborator samples were shipped as frozen whole blood, as isolated PBMCs, or as DNA extracted from either sample type. Comment on this clone: Its specific antigen is unknown. The sample holds no much larger clone one base away, and base qualities are not on file.

V sheds 2 bases and J sheds 9 bases, leaving 11 bases between their ends. From its cysteine to its phenylalanine, the CDR3 spans 13 amino acids. Here the CDR3 DNA is all that survives: 39 bases in frame from base 1. Taken from the germline V gene, the CDR1 and CDR2 loops are SGHAT and FQNNGV. The immunoSEQ Assay, a bias-controlled multiplex PCR, was used to amplify TCRbeta CDR3 regions from genomic DNA. Turning to the authors' computational methods: Nucleated cell counts per sample were estimated from amplification of reference gene primers within the assay. Sequence reads were collapsed and filtered to measure the absolute abundance of every unique TCRbeta CDR3 rearrangement. For each sample, productive Simpson clonality was calculated as the square root of Simpson's diversity index across productive rearrangements. Sourced from immuneACCESS, this table was stored by TCRdb with only in-frame sequences that have V and J called. A share of the clones is absent; for the studies checked, an unresolved V gene accounts for under half, and the remainder has no known explanation. That table furnishes V, J and clone size, whereas the DNA furnished D and trimming. Present in this sample are about 110,000 clones, about three quarters of which were seen just once. Jointly, the top ten make up roughly 19% of the sample.

The receptor chain draws on TRBV11-2 and TRBJ2-1, with the D gene uncertain. The TCR comes from a woman aged 65 to 85 with acute or convalescent COVID-19. The sequenced sample was peripheral blood. The nucleotide sequence reads TGTGCCAGCAGCTTAATGGGCGAAGGTGAGCAGTTCTTC. Translated, it gives CASSLMGEGEQFF.